This TCR beta chain was recorded in a study of blood T cell repertoires in COVID-19. Original data processing: The assay estimated nucleated cells by amplifying reference gene primers. Sequencing used immunoSEQ multiplex PCR; TCRdb keeps in-frame clones, though not all of them. V and J calls and clone size are as listed in that table; D and trimming were resolved from the DNA. The sample shows 200,000 to 250,000 clones, approximately 88% of them seen only once. Participants, roughly 18 to 89 years old, spanned under 30 US areas. Cohorts were based on clinical histories the participants reported. The sequencing input was PBMCs or T cells enriched from blood (not recorded which). This receptor was taken from a woman in her 30s who had been exposed to COVID-19.

CDR3: CAWSRGRDQETQYF. The CDR3 DNA is TGTGCCTGGAGTCGCGGGAGGGACCAAGAGACCCAGTACTTC. This chain uses TRBV30 with TRBJ2-5; TRBD2 aligns across 9 bases. This CDR3 has 14 amino acids. Germline V gene sequence: CDR1 GTSNPN, CDR2 SVGIG (reference sequence). The trim removed 2 bases at V and 0 bases at J, leaving 1 base unmatched.